The clone carrying this T cell receptor beta chain was counted at least ten times. Its antigen is undetermined. The CDR3 length is 12 residues. The V gene lost 6 bases and the J gene lost 5 bases, with 10 bases spanning the gap. Germline lookup yields CDR1 SEHNR and CDR2 FQNEAQ (reference sequence). This specimen comes from a study of T cell repertoires in cytomegalovirus infection. Overall study: Through public TCR beta signatures, both CMV infection and matching HLA type were indicated. Study outcomes and limitations: Summed frequency of public TCR beta families distinguished CMV carriers with the relevant HLA. Dominating the ex vivo response were TCR beta clonotypes that were CMV-specific and HLA-C-restricted.

TCRdb reprocessed the reads via MiXCR and lists one record per CDR3 protein. The profile shows roughly 250,000 distinct CDR3 sequences, 9% to 15% of them singletons. Sequences were obtained from PBMCs. This sequence originates from a human donor in good health (CMV status not recorded). Some clones in this sample may be carry-over from other donors' samples. The gene calls are TRBV7-9 and TRBJ2-5; D gene ambiguous. CDR3 sequence reads: CASSEGLETQYF. The CDR3 bases are TGTGCCAGCAGTGAAGGTCTGGAGACCCAGTACTTC.